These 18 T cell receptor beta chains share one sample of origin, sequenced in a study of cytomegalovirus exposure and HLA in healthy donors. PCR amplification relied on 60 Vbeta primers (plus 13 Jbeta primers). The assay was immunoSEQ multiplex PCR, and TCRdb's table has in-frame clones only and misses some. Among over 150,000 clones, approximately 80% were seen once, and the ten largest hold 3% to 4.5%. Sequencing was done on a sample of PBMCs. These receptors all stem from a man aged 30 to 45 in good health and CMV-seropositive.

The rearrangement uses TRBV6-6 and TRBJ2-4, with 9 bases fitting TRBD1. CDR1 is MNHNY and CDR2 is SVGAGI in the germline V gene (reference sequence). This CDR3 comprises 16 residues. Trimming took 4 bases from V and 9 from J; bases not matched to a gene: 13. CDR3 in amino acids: CASSFPRDRDGGIQYF. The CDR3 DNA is TGTGCCAGCAGTTTCCCCCGGGACAGGGATGGTGGCATTCAGTACTTC.

This CDR3 is CASSDSSGYYEQYF. The CDR3 bases are TGTGCCAGCAGTGATTCTAGCGGATACTACGAGCAGTACTTC. This chain joins TRBV2 and TRBJ2-7; TRBD2 agrees at 7 bases. In germline, CDR1 is SNHLY, CDR2 FYNNEI. The CDR3 sequence is 14 residues long. J was trimmed by 3 bases and V by 3 bases; bases with no gene match: 5.

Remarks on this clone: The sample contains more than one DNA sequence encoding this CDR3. In DNA form, the CDR3 reads TGCGCCAGCAGCCAAGATAAGTGGGGTGCGGGGGCGAGCTCCTATAATTCACCCCTCCACTTT. It translates to CASSQDKWGAGASSYNSPLHF. The chain couples TRBV4-1 to TRBJ1-6; the D gene is possibly TRBD1 (6 bases). Germline CDR1 is MGHRA and CDR2 is YSYEKL. The CDR3 has 21 amino acids. V shed 0 bases and J shed 0 bases, with 21 bases lying between them.

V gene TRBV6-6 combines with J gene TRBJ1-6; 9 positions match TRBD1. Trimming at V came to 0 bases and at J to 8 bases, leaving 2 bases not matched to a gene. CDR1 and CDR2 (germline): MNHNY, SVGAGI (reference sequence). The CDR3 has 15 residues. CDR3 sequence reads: CASSYSGQGHSPLHF. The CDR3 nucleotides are TGTGCCAGCAGTTACTCGGGACAGGGTCATTCACCCCTCCACTTT.

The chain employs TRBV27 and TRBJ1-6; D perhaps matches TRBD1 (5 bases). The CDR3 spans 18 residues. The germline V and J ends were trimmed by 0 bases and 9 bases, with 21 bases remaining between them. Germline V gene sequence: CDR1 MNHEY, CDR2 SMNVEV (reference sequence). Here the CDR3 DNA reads TGTGCCAGCAGTTTATCGATCTGGGGCCGCACCCCGGTTTCACCCCTCCACTTT. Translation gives CASSLSIWGRTPVSPLHF.

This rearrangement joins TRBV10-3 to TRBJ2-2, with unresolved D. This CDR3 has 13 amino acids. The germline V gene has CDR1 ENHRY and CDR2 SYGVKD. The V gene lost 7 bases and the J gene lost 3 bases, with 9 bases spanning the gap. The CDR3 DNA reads TGTGCCATCATGAGTTTGGACACCGGGGAGCTGTTTTTT. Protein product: CAIMSLDTGELFF.

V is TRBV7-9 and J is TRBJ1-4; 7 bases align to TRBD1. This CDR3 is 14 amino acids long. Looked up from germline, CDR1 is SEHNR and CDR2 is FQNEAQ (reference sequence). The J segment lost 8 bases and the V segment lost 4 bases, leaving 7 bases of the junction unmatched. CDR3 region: CASSSRQGFEKLFF. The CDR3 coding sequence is TGTGCCAGCAGCTCCAGACAGGGTTTCGAAAAACTGTTTTTT.

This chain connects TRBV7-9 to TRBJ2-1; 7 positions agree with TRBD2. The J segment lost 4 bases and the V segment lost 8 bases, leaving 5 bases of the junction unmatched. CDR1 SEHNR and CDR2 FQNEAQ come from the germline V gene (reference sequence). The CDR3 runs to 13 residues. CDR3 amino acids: CASETSLYNEQFF. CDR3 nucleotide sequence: TGTGCCAGCGAGACTAGCCTGTACAATGAGCAGTTCTTC.

The CDR3 sequence is CASSNRAAYNSPLHF. DNA for the CDR3: TGTGCCAGTAGCAACAGGGCTGCCTATAATTCACCCCTCCACTTT. The V gene is TRBV19, the J gene TRBJ1-6; D might be TRBD1 (6 bases). Germline lookup yields CDR1 LNHDA and CDR2 SQIVND (reference sequence). The CDR3 is 15 residues long. The V gene lost 6 bases and the J gene lost 2 bases, with 11 bases spanning the gap.

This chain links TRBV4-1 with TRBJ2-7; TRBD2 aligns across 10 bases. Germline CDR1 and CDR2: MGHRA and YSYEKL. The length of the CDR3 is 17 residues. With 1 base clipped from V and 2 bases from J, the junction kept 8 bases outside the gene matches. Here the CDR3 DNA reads TGCGCCAGCAGCCAAGTCCTAGCGGGGGTCTCTACCTACGAGCAGTACTTC. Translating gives CASSQVLAGVSTYEQYF.

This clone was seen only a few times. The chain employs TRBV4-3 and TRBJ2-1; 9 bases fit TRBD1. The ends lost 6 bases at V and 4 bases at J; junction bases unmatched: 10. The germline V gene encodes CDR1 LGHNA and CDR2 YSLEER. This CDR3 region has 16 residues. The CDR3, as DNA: TGCGCCAGCAGTTTCCACACCGGGACAGGGTACAATGAGCAGTTCTTC. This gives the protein CASSFHTGTGYNEQFF.

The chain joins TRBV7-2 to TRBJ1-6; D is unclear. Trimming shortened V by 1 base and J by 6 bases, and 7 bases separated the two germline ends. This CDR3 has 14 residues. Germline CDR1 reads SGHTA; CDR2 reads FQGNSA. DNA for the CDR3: TGTGCCAGCAGCTTAGGAGGTGGTAATTCACCCCTCCACTTT. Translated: CASSLGGGNSPLHF.

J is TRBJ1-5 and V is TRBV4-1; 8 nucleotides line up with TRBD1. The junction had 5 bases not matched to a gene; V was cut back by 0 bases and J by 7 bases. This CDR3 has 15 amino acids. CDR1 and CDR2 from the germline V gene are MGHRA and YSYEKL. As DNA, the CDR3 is TGCGCCAGCAGCCAAGAGCAGGGGGCTCGACAGCCCCAGCATTTT. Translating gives CASSQEQGARQPQHF.

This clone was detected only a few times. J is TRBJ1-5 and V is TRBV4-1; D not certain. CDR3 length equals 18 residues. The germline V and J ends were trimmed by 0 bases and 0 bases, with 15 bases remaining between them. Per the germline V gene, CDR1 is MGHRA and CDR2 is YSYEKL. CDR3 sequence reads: CASSQDPPGQNSNQPQHF. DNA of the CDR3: TGCGCCAGCAGCCAAGATCCGCCGGGTCAGAATAGCAATCAGCCCCAGCATTTT.

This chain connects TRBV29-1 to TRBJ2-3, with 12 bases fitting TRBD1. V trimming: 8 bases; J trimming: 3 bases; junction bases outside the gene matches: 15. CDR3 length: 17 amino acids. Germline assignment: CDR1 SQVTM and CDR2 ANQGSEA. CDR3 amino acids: CSFLPGQGASKTDTQYF. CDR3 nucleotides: TGCAGCTTTTTACCGGGACAGGGGGCTTCTAAGACAGATACGCAGTATTTT.

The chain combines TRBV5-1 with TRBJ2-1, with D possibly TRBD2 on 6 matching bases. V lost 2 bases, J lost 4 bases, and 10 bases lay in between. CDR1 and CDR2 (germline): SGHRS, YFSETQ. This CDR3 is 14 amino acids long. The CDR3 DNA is TGCGCCAGCAGCTTTGGACTATCTTACAATGAGCAGTTCTTC. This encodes CASSFGLSYNEQFF.

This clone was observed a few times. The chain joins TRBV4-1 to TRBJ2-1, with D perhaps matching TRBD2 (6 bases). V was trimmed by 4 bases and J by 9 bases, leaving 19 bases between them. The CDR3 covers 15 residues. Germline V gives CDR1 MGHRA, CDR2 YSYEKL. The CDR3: CASSPRDSPGGEQFF. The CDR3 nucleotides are TGCGCCAGCAGCCCCCGGGACTCCCCAGGAGGTGAGCAGTTCTTC.

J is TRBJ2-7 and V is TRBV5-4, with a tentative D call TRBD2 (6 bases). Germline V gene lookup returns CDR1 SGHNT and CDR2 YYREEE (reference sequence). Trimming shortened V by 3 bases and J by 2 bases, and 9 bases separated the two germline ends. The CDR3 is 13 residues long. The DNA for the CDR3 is TGTGCCAGCAGCTCCTGGGGGGCCTACGAGCAGTACTTC. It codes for CASSSWGAYEQYF.